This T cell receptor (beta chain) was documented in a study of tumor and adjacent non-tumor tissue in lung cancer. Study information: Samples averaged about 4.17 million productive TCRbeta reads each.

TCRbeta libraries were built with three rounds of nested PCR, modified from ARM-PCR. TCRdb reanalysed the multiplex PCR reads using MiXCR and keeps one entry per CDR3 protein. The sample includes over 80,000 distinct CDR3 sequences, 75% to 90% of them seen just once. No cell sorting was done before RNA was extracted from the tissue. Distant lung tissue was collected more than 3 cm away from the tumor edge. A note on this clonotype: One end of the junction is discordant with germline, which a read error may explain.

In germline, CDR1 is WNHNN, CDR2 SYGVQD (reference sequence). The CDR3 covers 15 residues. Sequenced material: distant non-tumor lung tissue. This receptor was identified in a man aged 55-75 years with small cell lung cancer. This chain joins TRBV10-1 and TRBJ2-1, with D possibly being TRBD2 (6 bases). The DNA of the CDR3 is TGCGCCAGCAGTGAATTACCGGGAGCAAGAAATGAGCACTTCTTC. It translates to CASSELPGARNEHFF.